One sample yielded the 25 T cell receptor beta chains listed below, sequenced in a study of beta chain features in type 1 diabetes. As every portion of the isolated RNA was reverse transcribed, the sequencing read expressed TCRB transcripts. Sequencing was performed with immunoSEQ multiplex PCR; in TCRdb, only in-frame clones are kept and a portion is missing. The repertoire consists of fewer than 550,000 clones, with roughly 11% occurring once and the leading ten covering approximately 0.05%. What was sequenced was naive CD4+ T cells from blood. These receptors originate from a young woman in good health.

The CDR3 bases are TGTGCCAGCACCGCGACCATACCCGTAGCCAAAAACATTCAGTACTTC. This codes for CASTATIPVAKNIQYF. This chain connects TRBV27 to TRBJ2-4; D remains unclear. With 7 bases removed from V and 0 bases from J, the gap between germline ends came to 16 bases. This CDR3 is built from 16 residues. Germline CDR1 MNHEY, CDR2 SMNVEV (reference sequence).

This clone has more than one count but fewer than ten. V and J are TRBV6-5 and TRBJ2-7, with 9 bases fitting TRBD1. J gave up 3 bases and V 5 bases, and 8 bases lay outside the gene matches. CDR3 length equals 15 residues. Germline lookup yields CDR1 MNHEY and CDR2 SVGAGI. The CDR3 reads CASSSGQGWFYEQYF. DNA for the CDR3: TGTGCCAGCAGTAGCGGACAGGGGTGGTTCTACGAGCAGTACTTC.

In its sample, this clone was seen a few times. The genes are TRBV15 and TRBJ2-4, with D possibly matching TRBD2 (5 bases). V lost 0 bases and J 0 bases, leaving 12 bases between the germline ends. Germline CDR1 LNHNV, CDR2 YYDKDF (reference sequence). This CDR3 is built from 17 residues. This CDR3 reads CATSRDLTSLAKNIQYF. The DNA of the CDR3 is TGTGCCACCAGCAGAGATCTTACTAGTTTAGCCAAAAACATTCAGTACTTC.

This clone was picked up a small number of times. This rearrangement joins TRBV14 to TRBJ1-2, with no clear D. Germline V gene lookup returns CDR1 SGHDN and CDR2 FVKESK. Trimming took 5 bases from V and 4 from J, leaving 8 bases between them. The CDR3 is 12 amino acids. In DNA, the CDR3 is TGTGCCAGCAGCGTCGGATTCTATGGCTACACCTTC. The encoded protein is CASSVGFYGYTF.

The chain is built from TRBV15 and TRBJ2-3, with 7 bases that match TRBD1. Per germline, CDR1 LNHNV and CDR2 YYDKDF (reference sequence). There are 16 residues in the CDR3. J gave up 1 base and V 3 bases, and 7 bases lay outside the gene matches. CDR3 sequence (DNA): TGTGCCACCAGCAGCTCTTCAACAGGGGGCACAGATACGCAGTATTTT. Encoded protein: CATSSSSTGGTDTQYF.

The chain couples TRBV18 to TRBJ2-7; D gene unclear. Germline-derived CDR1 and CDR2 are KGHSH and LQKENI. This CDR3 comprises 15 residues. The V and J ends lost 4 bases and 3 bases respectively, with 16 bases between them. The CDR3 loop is CASSRVMHESYEQYF. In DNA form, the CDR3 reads TGTGCCAGCTCACGGGTTATGCATGAAAGCTACGAGCAGTACTTC.

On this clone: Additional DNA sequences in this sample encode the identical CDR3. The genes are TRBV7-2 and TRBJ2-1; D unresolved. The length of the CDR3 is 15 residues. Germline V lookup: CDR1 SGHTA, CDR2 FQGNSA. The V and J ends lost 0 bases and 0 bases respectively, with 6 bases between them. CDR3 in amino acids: CASSLAASSYNEQFF. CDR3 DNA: TGTGCCAGCAGCTTAGCTGCTAGCTCCTACAATGAGCAGTTCTTC. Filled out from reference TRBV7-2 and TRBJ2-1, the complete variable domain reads GAGVSQSPSNKVTEKGKDVELRCDPISGHTALYWYRQSLGQGLEFLIYFQGNSAPDKSGLPSDRFSAERTGGSVSTLTIQRTQQEDSAVYLCASSLAASSYNEQFFGPGTRLTVL.

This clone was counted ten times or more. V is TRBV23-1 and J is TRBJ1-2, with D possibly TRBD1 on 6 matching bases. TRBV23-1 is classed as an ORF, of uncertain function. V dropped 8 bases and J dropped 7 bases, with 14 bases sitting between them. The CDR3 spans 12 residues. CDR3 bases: TGCGCCAGCTCCGAGGGGGAGGGTGGCTACACCTTC. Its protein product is CASSEGEGGYTF.

CDR3 in amino acids: CASSQTWMTSGRHEQYF. Written as DNA, the CDR3 is TGCGCCAGCAGCCAAACCTGGATGACTAGCGGGAGACACGAGCAGTACTTC. This chain joins TRBV4-3 and TRBJ2-7, with 12 bases aligning to TRBD2. The CDR3 loop spans 17 amino acids. Germline V gene sequence: CDR1 LGHNA, CDR2 YSLEER. The V segment lost 2 bases and the J segment 5 bases; nucleotides outside the gene matches: 10.

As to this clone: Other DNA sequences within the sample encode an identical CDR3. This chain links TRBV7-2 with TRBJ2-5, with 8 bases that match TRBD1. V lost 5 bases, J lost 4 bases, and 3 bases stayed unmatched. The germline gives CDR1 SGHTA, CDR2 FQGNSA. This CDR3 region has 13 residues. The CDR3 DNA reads TGTGCCAGCAGCCCCGACAGGGGAGAGACCCAGTACTTC. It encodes CASSPDRGETQYF.

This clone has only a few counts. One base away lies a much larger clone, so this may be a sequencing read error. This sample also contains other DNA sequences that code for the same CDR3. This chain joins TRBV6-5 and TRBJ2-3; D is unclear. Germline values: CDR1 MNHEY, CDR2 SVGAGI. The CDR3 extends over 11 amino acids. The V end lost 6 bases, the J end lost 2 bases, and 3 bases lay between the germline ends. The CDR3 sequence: CASSHTDTQYF. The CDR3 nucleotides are TGTGCCAGCAGCCACACAGATACGCAGTATTTT.

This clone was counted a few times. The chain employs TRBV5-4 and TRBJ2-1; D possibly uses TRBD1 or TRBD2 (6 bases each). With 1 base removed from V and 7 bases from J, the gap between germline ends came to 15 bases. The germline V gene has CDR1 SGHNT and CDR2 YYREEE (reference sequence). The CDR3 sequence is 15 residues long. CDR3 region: CASSLPGASANEQFF. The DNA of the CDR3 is TGTGCCAGCAGCTTGCCGGGGGCGAGTGCTAATGAGCAGTTCTTC.

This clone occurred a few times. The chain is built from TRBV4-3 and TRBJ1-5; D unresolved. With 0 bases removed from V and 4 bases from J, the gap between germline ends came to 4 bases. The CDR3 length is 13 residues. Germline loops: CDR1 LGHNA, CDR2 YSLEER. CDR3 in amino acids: CASSQDSNQPQHF. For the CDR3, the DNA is TGCGCCAGCAGCCAAGATTCGAATCAGCCCCAGCATTTT.

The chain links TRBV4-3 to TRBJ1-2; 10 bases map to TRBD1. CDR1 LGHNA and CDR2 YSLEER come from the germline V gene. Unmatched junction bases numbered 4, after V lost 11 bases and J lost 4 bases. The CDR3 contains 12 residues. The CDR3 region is CAARDRGYGYTF. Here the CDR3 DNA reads TGCGCCGCCCGGGACAGGGGCTATGGCTACACCTTC.

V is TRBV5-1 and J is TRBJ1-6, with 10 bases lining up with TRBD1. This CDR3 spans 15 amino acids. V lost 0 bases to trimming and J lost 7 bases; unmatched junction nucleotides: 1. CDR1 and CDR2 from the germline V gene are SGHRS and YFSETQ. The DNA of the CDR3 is TGCGCCAGCAGCTTGGGGGGACAGGGGAATTCACCCCTCCACTTT. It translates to CASSLGGQGNSPLHF.

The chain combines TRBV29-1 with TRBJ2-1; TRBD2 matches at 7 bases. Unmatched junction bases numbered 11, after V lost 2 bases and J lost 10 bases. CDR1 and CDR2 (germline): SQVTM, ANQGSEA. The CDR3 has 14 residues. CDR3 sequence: CSVESGRQGGEQFF. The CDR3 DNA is TGCAGCGTTGAATCGGGTCGGCAGGGAGGGGAGCAGTTCTTC.

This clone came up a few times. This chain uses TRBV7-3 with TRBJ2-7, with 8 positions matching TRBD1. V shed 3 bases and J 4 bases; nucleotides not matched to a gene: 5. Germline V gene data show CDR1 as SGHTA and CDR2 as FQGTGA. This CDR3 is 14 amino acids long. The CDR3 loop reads CASSFGTGYYEQYV. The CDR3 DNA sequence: TGTGCCAGCAGCTTTGGGACAGGTTATTACGAGCAGTACGTC.

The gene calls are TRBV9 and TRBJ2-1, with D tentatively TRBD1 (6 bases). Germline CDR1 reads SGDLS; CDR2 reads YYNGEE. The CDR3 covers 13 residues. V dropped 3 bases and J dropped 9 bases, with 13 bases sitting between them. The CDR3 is CASSALQGAEQFF. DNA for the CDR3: TGTGCCAGCAGCGCCCTACAGGGCGCTGAGCAGTTCTTC.

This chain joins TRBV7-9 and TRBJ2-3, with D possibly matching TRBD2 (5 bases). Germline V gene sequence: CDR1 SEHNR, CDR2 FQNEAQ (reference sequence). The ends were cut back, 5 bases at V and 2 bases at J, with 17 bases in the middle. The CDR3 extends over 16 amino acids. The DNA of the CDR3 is TGTGCCAGCAGCCCCCCTCTACAGCGGAACACAGATACGCAGTATTTT. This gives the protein CASSPPLQRNTDTQYF. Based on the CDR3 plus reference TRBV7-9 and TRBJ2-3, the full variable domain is DTGVSQNPRHKITKRGQNVTFRCDPISEHNRLYWYRQTLGQGPEFLTYFQNEAQLEKSRLLSDRFSAERPKGSFSTLEIQRTEQGDSAMYLCASSPPLQRNTDTQYFGPGTRLTVL.

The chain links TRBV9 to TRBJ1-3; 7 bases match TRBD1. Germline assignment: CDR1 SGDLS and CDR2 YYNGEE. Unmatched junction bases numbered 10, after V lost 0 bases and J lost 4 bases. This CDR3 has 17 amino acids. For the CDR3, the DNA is TGTGCCAGCAGCGTAGATCCCCGGAGACAGGGAGGAAACACCATATATTTT. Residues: CASSVDPRRQGGNTIYF.

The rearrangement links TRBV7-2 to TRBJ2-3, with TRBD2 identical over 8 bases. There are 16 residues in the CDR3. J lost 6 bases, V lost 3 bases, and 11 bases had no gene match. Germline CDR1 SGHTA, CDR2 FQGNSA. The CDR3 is CASSFSAGGQWDTQYF. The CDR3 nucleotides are TGTGCCAGCAGCTTCAGTGCGGGAGGACAGTGGGATACGCAGTATTTT. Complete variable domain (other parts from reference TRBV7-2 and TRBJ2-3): GAGVSQSPSNKVTEKGKDVELRCDPISGHTALYWYRQSLGQGLEFLIYFQGNSAPDKSGLPSDRFSAERTGGSVSTLTIQRTQQEDSAVYLCASSFSAGGQWDTQYFGPGTRLTVL.

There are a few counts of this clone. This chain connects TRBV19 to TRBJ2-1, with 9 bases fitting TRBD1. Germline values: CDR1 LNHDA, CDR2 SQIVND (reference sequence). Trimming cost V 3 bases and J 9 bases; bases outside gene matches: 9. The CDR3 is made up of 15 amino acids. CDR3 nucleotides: TGTGCCAGTAGTATCGCCGGGACAGGGACGGGTGAGCAGTTCTTC. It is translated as CASSIAGTGTGEQFF.

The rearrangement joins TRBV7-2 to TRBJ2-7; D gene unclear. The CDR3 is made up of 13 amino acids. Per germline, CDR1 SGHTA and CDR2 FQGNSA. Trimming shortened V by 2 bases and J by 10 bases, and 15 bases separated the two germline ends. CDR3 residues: CASSLLEDHLQYV. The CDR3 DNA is TGTGCCAGCAGCTTATTAGAGGACCACCTCCAGTACGTC.

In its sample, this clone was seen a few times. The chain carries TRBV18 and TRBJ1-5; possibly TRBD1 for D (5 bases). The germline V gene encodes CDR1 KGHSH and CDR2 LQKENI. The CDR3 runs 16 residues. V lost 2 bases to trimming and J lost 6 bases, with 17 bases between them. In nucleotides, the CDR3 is TGTGCCAGCTCACCAAGGGGACTCACTGGGGGTCAGCCCCAGCATTTT. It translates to CASSPRGLTGGQPQHF.

The CDR3 sequence is CASSRQIRDTQYF. The CDR3, as DNA: TGTGCCAGCAGCCGCCAAATCCGGGATACGCAGTATTTT. This sequence joins TRBV7-2 and TRBJ2-3; no clear D. The germline V gene has CDR1 SGHTA and CDR2 FQGNSA. This CDR3 has 13 residues. Trimming left V 5 bases short and J 6 bases short, with 12 bases between.